The rows below give T cell receptor beta chains drawn from one sample of a study of T cells in Graves' hyperthyroidism and ophthalmopathy. TCRdb passed the multiplex PCR reads through MiXCR, listing each CDR3 protein once. The sample carries over 150,000 distinct CDR3 sequences, 17% recorded once. The sequenced material came from blood. The receptors were sampled from a woman between 45 and 65 years old with Graves' hyperthyroidism. Each CDR3 is given with its conserved first and last residue. A D gene is named only where the DNA matches it firmly. Only part of the rows carry a size: once, few, many, or a class if the clone is expanded.

j_gene	v_gene	abundance	d_gene	CDR3nt	CDR3aa
TRBJ2-5	TRBV2	few	TRBD1	TGTGCCAGCAGTGAAGACTACGAGGGGGCGGGTGAGACCCAGTACTTC	CASSEDYEGAGETQYF
TRBJ2-1	TRBV27	-	-	TGTGCCAGCGGTGGCTTTGAGCAGTTCTTC	CASGGFEQFF
TRBJ1-2	TRBV7-9	many	-	TGTGCCAGCAGCCAAATCGCCAGGCTAGGGGGCTACACCTTC	CASSQIARLGGYTF
TRBJ1-4	TRBV12-3/TRBV12-4	many	TRBD1	TGTGCCAGCAGGGACAGGGTTAGACCTGAAAAACTGTTTTTT	CASRDRVRPEKLFF
TRBJ1-5	TRBV24-1	few	-	TGTGCCACCAGTGGCCCGGGGAGCAATCAGCCCCAGCATTTT	CATSGPGSNQPQHF
TRBJ1-3	TRBV6-5	-	-	TGTGCCAGCAGTTACAGGAGCTCTGGAAACACCATATATTTT	CASSYRSSGNTIYF
TRBJ1-5	TRBV3-1	few	TRBD1	TGTGCCAGCAGCCAAGACTTGACAGGGGGAAATCAGCCCCAGCATTTT	CASSQDLTGGNQPQHF
TRBJ2-1	TRBV11-2	many	TRBD2	TGTGCCAGCAGCCGTAGCGGGAGAGGGCAGGGTGAGCAGTTCTTC	CASSRSGRGQGEQFF
TRBJ1-5	TRBV5-1	many	-	TGTGCCAGCAGCTTAGGCAGGGATCAGCCCCAGCATTTT	CASSLGRDQPQHF
TRBJ2-7	TRBV19	-	-	TGTGCCAGTAGTGGGTTAAGGGCGTCCTACGAGCAGTACTTC	CASSGLRASYEQYF